This T cell receptor beta chain was recorded in a study of T cell responses to AZD1222 COVID-19 vaccine. Generated by immunoSEQ multiplex PCR, the TCRdb table keeps only in-frame clones and is missing some. The sample contains about 140,000 clones, around 90% of which appear only once. Trimming cost V 6 bases and J 11 bases; bases outside gene matches: 9. Germline values: CDR1 SGHTA, CDR2 FQGNSA. This CDR3 is 14 amino acids long. In its sample, this clone was seen a few times. This chain joins TRBV7-2 and TRBJ2-5; 13 nucleotides agree with TRBD2. The material was peripheral blood, obtained on day 0 of AZD1222 vaccination. This TCR was recovered from an adult in good health. The CDR3 DNA sequence: TGTGCCAGCAGTTATGGGACTAGCGGGATGTCTCAGTACTTC. This sequence encodes CASSYGTSGMSQYF.